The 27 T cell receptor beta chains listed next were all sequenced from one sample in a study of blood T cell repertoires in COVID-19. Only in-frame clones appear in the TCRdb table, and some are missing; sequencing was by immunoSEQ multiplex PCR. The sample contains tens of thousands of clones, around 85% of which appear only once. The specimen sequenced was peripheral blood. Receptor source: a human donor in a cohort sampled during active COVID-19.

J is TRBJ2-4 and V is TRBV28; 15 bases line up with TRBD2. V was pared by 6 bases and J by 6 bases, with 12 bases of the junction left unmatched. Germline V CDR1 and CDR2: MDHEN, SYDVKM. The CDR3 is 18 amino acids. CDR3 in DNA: TGTGCCAGCAGCCCCGGACTAGCGGGAGGGGTCCGAGCAAACATTCAGTACTTC. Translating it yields CASSPGLAGGVRANIQYF.

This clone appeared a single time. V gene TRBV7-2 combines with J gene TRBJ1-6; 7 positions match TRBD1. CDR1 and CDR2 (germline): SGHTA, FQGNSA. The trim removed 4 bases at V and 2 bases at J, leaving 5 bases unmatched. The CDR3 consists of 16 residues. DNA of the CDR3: TGTGCCAGCAGCTCCGGACAGGCCACCTATAATTCACCCCTCCACTTT. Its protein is CASSSGQATYNSPLHF.

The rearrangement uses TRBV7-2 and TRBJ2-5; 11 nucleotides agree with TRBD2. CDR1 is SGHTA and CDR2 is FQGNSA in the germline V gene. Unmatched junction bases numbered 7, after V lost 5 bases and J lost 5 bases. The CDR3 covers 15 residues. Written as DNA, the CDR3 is TGTGCCAGCAGCAGCACTAGCGGGAGTTTGGAGACCCAGTACTTC. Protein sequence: CASSSTSGSLETQYF.

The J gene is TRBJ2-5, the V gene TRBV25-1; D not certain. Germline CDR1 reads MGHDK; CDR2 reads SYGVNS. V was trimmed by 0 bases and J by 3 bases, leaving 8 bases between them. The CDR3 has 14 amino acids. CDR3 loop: CASSEYTEKETQYF. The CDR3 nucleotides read TGTGCCAGCAGTGAATATACGGAGAAAGAGACCCAGTACTTC. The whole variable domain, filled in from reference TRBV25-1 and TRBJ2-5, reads EADIYQTPRYLVIGTGKKITLECSQTMGHDKMYWYQQDPGMELHLIHYSYGVNSTEKGDLSSESTVSRIRTEHFPLTLESARPSHTSQYLCASSEYTEKETQYFGPGTRLLVL.

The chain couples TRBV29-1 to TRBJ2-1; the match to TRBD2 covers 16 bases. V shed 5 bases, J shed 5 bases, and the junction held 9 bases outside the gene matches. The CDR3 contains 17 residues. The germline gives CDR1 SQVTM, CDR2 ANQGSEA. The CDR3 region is CSVQGLAGGPGDNEQFF. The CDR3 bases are TGCAGCGTTCAGGGACTAGCGGGAGGGCCAGGTGACAATGAGCAGTTCTTC.

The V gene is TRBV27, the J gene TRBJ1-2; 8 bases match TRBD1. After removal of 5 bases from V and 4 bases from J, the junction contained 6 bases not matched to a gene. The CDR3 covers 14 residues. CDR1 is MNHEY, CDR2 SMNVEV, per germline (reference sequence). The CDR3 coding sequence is TGTGCCAGCAGTCCACTTGGGACAGGCTATGGCTACACCTTC. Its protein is CASSPLGTGYGYTF.

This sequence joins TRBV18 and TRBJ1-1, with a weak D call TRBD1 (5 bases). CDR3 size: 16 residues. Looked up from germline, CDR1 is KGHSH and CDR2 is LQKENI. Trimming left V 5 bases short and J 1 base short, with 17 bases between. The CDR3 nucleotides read TGTGCCAGCTCAAGACTAGTTGGGGCCGCGAACACTGAAGCTTTCTTT. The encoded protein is CASSRLVGAANTEAFF. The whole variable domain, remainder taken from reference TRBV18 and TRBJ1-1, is NAGVMQNPRHLVRRRGQEARLRCSPMKGHSHVYWYRQLPEEGLKFMVYLQKENIIDESGMPKERFSAEFPKEGPSILRIQQVVRGDSAAYFCASSRLVGAANTEAFFGQGTRLTVV.

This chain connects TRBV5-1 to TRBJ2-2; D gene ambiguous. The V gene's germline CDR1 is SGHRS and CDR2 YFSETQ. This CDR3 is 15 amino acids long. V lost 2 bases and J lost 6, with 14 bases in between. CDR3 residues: CASSFRPDLAGELFF. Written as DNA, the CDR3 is TGCGCCAGCAGCTTCAGACCAGACCTAGCCGGGGAGCTGTTTTTT.

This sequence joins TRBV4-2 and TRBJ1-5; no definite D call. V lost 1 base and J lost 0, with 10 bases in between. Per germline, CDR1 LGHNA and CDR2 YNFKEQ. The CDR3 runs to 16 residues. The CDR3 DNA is TGTGCCAGCAGCCAAGGCTCAGTCCTTAGCAATCAGCCCCAGCATTTT. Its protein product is CASSQGSVLSNQPQHF.

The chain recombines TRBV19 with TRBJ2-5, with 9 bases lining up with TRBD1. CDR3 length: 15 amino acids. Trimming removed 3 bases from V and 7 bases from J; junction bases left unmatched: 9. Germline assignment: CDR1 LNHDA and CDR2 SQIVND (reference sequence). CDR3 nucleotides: TGTGCCAGTAGTATTAGTACAGGGGGCGAAGGGACCCAGTACTTC. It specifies CASSISTGGEGTQYF.

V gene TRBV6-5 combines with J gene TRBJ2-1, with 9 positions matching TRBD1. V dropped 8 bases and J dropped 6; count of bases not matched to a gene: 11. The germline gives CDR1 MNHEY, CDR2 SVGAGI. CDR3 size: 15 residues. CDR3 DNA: TGTGCCAGCCCCCCTCCGGGACAGGGTTTCAATGAGCAGTTCTTC. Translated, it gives CASPPPGQGFNEQFF.

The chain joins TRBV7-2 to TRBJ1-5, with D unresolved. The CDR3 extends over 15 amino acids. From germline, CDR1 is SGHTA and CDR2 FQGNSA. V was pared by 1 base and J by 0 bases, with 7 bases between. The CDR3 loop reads CASSLVGGSNQPQHF. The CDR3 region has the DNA TGTGCCAGCAGCTTAGTTGGCGGTAGCAATCAGCCCCAGCATTTT.

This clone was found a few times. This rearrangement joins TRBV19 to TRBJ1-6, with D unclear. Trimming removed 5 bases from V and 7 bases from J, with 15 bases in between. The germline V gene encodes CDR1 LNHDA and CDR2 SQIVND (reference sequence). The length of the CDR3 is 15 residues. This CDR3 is CASSRLLQENSPLHF. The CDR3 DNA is TGTGCCAGTAGTCGGCTGTTGCAGGAAAATTCACCCCTCCACTTT.

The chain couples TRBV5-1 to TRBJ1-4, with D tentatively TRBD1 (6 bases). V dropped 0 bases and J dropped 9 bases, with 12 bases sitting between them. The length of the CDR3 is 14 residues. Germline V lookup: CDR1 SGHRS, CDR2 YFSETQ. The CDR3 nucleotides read TGCGCCAGCAGCTTGGGAGGGGACACCCAAAAACTGTTTTTT. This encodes CASSLGGDTQKLFF.

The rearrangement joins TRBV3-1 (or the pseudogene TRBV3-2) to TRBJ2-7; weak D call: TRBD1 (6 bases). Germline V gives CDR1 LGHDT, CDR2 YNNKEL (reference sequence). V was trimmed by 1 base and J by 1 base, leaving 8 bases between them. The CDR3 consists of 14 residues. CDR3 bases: TGTGCCAGCAGCCAAGGACAGGTTTCCTACGAGCAGTACTTC. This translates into CASSQGQVSYEQYF.

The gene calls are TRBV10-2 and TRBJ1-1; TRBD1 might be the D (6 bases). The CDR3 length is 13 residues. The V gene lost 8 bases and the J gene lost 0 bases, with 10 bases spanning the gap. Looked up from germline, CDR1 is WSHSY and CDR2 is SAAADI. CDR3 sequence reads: CASGTLLNTEAFF. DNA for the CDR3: TGCGCCAGCGGGACATTATTGAACACTGAAGCTTTCTTT.

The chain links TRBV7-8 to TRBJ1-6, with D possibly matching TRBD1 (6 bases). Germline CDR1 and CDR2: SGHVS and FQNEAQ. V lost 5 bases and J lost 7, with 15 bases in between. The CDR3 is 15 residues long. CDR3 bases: TGTGCCAGCAGCCCTCGGGGGGGGCGGAATTCACCCCTCCACTTT. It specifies CASSPRGGRNSPLHF. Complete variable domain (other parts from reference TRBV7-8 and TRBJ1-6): GAGVSQSPRYKVAKRGQDVALRCDPISGHVSLFWYQQALGQGPEFLTYFQNEAQLDKSGLPSDRFFAERPEGSVSTLKIQRTQQEDSAVYLCASSPRGGRNSPLHFGNGTRLTVT.

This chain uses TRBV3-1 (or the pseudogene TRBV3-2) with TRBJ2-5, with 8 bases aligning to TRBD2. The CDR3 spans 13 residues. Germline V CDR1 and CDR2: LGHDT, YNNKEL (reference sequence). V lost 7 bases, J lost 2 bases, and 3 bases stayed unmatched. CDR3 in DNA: TGTGCCAGCATGGGACTAGAACAAGAGACCCAGTACTTC. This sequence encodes CASMGLEQETQYF.

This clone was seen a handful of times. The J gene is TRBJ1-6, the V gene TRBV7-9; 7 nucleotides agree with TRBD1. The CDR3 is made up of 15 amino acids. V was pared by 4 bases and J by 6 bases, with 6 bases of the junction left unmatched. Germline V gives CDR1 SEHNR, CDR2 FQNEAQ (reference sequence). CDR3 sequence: CASSSGDRANSPLHF. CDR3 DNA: TGTGCCAGCAGCTCCGGGGACAGAGCTAATTCACCCCTCCACTTT.

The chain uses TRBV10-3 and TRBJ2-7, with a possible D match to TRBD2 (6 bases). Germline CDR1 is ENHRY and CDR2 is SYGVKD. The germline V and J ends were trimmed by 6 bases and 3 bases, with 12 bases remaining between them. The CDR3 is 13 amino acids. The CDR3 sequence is CAISSAGGYEQYF. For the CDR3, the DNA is TGTGCCATCAGCTCGGCCGGGGGCTACGAGCAGTACTTC.

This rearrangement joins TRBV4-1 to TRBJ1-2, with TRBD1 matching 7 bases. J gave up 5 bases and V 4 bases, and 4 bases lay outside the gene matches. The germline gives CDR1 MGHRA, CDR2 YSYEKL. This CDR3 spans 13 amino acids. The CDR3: CASSPRDRYGYTF. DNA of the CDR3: TGCGCCAGCAGCCCCCGGGACAGATATGGCTACACCTTC.

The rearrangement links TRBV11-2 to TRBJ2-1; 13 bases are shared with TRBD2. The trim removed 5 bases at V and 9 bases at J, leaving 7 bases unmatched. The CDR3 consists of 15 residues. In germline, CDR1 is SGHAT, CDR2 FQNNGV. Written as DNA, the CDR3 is TGTGCCAGCAGCGGACTAGCGGGAGCCTTTAGTGAGCAGTTCTTC. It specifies CASSGLAGAFSEQFF. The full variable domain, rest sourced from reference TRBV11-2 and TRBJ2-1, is EAGVAQSPRYKIIEKRQSVAFWCNPISGHATLYWYQQILGQGPKLLIQFQNNGVVDDSQLPKDRFSAERLKGVDSTLKIQPAKLEDSAVYLCASSGLAGAFSEQFFGPGTRLTVL.

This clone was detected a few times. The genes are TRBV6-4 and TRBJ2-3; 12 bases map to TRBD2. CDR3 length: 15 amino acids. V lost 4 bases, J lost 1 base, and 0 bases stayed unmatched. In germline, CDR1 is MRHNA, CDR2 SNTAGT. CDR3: CASSGLAGGTDTQYF. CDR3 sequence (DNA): TGTGCCAGCAGTGGACTAGCGGGAGGCACAGATACGCAGTATTTT.

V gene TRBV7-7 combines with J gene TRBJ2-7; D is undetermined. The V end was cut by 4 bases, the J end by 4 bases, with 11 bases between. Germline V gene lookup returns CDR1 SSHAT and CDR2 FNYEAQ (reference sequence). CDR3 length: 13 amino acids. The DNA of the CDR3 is TGTGCCAGCAGCTACGGAGAAACATACGAGCAGTACTTC. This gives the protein CASSYGETYEQYF.

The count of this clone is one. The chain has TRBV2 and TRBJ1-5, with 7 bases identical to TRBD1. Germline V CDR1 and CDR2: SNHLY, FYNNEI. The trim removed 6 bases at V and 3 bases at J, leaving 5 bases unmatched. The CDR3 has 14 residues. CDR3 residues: CASRGGTDNQPQHF. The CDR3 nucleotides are TGTGCCAGCAGGGGCGGGACAGACAATCAGCCCCAGCATTTT.

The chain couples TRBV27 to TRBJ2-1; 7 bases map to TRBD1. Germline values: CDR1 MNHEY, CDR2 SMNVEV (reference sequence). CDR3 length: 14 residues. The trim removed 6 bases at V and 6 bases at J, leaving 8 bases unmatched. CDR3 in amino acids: CASSRGQIANEQFF. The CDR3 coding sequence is TGTGCCAGCAGCCGGGGACAGATTGCCAATGAGCAGTTCTTC.

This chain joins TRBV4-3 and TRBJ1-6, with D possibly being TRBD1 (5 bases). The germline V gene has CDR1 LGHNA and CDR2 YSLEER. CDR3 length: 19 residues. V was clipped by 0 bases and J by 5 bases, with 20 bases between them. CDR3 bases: TGCGCCAGCAGCCAAGATGGGCCAGGGCCCCTCGGTAATAATTCACCCCTCCACTTT. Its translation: CASSQDGPGPLGNNSPLHF.